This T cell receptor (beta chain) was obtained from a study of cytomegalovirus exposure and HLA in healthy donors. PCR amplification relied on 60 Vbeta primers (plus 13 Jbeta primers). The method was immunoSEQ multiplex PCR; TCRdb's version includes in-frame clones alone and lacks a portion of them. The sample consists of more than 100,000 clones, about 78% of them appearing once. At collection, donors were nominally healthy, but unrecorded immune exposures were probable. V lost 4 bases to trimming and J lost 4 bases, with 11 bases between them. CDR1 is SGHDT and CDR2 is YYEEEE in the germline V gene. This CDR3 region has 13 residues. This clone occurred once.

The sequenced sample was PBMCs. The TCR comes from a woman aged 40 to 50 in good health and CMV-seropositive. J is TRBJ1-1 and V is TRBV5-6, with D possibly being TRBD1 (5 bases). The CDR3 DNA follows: TGTGCCAGCAGCCGCGGACACTTCACTGAAGCTTTCTTT. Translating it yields CASSRGHFTEAFF.